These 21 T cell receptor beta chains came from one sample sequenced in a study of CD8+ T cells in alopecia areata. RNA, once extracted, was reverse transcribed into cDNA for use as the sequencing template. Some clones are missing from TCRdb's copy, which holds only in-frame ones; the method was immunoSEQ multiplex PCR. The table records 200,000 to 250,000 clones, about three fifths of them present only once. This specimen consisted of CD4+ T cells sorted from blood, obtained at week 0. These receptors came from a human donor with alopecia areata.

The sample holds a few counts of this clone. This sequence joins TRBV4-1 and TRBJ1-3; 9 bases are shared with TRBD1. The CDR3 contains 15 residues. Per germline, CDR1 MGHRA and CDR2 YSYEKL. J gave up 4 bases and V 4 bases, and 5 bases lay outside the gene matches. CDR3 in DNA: TGCGCCAGCAGCCGCGACAGGGGGAGCGGAAACACCATATATTTT. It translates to CASSRDRGSGNTIYF.

CDR3 DNA sequence: TGTGCCAGCAGCTCTCCCACCCGGGGAATCTACGAGCAGTACTTC. This gives the protein CASSSPTRGIYEQYF. The V gene is TRBV5-6, the J gene TRBJ2-7, with D perhaps TRBD2 (5 bases). The CDR3 extends over 15 amino acids. The V gene lost 3 bases and the J gene lost 3 bases, with 16 bases spanning the gap. CDR1 SGHDT and CDR2 YYEEEE come from the germline V gene. The variable domain in full, completed from reference TRBV5-6 and TRBJ2-7, reads DAGVTQSPTHLIKTRGQQVTLRCSPKSGHDTVSWYQQALGQGPQFIFQYYEEEERQRGNFPDRFSGHQFPNYSSELNVNALLLGDSALYLCASSSPTRGIYEQYFGPGTRLTVT.

The CDR3 protein is CASSLTDLAYNEQFF. DNA for the CDR3: TGCGCCAGCAGCTTGACAGATTTAGCTTACAATGAGCAGTTCTTC. The chain recombines TRBV5-1 with TRBJ2-1; D gene uncertain. Trimming pared 1 base from V and 4 bases from J, leaving 12 bases between. The CDR3 runs to 15 residues. Germline V gene sequence: CDR1 SGHRS, CDR2 YFSETQ.

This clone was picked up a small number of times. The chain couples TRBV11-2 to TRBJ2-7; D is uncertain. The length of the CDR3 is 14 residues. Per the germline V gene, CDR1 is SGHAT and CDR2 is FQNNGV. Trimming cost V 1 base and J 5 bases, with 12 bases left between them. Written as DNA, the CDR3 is TGTGCCAGCAGCTTAGGTCCAGCGAACCACGAGCAGTACTTC. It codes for CASSLGPANHEQYF.

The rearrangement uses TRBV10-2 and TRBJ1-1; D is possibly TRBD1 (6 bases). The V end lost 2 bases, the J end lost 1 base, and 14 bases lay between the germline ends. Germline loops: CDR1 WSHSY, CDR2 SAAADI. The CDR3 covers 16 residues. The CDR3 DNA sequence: TGCGCCAGCAGTGAGAGGGTGGGCAGGGGGAACACTGAAGCTTTCTTT. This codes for CASSERVGRGNTEAFF.

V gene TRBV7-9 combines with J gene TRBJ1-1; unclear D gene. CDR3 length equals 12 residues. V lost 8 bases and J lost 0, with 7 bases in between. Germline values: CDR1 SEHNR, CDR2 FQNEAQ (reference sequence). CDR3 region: CASRKMNTEAFF. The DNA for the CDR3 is TGTGCCAGCCGGAAGATGAACACTGAAGCTTTCTTT.

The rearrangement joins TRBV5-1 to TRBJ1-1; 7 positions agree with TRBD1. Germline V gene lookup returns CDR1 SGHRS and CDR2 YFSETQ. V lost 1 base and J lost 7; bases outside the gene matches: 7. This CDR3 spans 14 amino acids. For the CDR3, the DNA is TGCGCCAGCAGCTTGATACAGGGGCCCATTGAAGCTTTCTTT. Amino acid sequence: CASSLIQGPIEAFF.

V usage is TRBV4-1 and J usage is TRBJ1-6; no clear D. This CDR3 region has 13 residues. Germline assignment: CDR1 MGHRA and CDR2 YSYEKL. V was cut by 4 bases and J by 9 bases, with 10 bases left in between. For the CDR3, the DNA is TGCGCCAGCAGCCGGGTCGAGGGTTCACCCCTCCACTTT. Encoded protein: CASSRVEGSPLHF.

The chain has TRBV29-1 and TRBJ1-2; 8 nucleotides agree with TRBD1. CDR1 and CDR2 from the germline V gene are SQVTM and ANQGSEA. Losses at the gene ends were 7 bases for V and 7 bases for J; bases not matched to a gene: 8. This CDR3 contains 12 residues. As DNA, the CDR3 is TGCAGCGCAACAGGGACAGGAGTTGGCTACACCTTC. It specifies CSATGTGVGYTF.

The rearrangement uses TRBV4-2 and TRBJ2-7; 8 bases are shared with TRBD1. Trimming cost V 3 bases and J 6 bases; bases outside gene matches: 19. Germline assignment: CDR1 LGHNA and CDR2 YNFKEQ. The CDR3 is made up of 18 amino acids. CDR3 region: CASSQDSNAGTGVGEQYF. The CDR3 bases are TGTGCCAGCAGCCAGGATTCGAACGCCGGGACAGGAGTCGGCGAGCAGTACTTC.

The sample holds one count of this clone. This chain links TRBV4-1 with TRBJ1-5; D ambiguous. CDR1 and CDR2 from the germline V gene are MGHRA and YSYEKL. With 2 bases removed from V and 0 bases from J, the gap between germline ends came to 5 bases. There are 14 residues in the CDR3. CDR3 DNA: TGCGCCAGCAGCCAAAGGGATAGCAATCAGCCCCAGCATTTT. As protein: CASSQRDSNQPQHF.

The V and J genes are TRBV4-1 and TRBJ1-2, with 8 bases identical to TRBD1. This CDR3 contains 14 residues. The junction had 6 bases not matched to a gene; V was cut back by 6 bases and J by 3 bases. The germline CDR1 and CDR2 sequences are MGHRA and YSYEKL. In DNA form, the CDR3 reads TGCGCCAGCAGGATACAGGGGGGGGACTATGGCTACACCTTC. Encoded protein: CASRIQGGDYGYTF.

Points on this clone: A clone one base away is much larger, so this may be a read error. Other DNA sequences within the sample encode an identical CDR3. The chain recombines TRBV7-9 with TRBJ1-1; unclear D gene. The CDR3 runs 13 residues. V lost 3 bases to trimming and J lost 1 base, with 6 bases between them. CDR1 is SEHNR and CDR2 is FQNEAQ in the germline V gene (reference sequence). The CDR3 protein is CASSLTANTEAFF. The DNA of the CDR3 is TGTGCCAGCAGCTTGACCGCGAACACTGAAGCTTTCTTT.

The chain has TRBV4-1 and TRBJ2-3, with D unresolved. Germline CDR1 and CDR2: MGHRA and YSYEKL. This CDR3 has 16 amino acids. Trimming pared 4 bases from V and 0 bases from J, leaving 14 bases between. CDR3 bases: TGCGCCAGCAGCCGAGCCCACACTGCTAGCACAGATACGCAGTATTTT. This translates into CASSRAHTASTDTQYF.

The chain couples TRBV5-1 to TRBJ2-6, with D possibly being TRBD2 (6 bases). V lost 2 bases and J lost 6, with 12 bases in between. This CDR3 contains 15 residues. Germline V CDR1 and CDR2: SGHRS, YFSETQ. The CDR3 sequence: CASSLGGQTANVLTF. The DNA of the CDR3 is TGCGCCAGCAGCTTAGGAGGGCAAACGGCCAACGTCCTGACTTTC.

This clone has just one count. Here the CDR3 DNA reads TGTGCCTGGAGTATGGCTTTCCAAGAGACCCAGTACTTC. This translates into CAWSMAFQETQYF. The chain carries TRBV30 and TRBJ2-5; D uncertain. Germline CDR1 and CDR2: GTSNPN and SVGIG (reference sequence). Deletions cut 2 bases from V and 1 base from J, with 8 bases between. There are 13 residues in the CDR3.

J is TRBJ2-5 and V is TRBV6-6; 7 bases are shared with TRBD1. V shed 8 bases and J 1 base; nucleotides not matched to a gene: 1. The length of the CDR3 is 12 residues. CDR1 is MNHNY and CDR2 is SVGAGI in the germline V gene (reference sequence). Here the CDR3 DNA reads TGTGCCAGCCGGGACAGCCAAGAGACCCAGTACTTC. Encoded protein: CASRDSQETQYF.

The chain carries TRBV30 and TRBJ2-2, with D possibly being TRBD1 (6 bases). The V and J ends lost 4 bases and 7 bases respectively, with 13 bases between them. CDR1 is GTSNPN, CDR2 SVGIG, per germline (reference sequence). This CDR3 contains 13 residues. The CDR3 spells CAWMGAGGGELFF. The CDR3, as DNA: TGTGCCTGGATGGGGGCCGGCGGCGGGGAGCTGTTTTTT. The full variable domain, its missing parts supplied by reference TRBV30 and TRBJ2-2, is SQTIHQWPATLVQPVGSPLSLECTVEGTSNPNLYWYRQAAGRGLQLLFYSVGIGQISSEVPQNLSASRPQDRQFILSSKKLLLSDSGFYLCAWMGAGGGELFFGEGSRLTVL.

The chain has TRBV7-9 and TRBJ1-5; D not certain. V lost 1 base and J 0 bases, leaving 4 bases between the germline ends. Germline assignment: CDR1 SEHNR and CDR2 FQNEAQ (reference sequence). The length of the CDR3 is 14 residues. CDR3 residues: CASSLGYSNQPQHF. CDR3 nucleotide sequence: TGTGCCAGCAGCTTAGGATATAGCAATCAGCCCCAGCATTTT.

CDR3 bases: TGCGCCAGCAGCTTTGGCAAGGAGACCCAGTACTTC. Translation gives CASSFGKETQYF. The chain joins TRBV5-1 to TRBJ2-5; D is unresolved. The germline CDR1 and CDR2 sequences are SGHRS and YFSETQ. The CDR3 totals 12 residues. V was cut by 2 bases and J by 5 bases, with 7 bases left in between.

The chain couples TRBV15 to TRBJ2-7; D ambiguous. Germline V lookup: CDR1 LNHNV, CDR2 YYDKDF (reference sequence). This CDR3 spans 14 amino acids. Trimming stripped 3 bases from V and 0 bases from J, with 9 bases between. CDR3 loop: CATSRFGTSYEQYF. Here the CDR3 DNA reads TGTGCCACCAGCAGGTTTGGCACCTCCTACGAGCAGTACTTC.